This T cell receptor beta chain is drawn from a study of shared T cell receptors in the human thymus (dated by TCRdb to the early 2020s). Looking at the study overall: The study examined how self-reactive, shared T-cell receptor alpha chains are generated in the human thymus.

The library was made by the immunoSEQ multiplex PCR assay. In TCRdb, the immuneACCESS table is reduced to in-frame sequences with V and J assigned. These tables do not hold every clone; where another copy was compared, an unresolved V gene accounts for under half, and the others remain unexplained. For this sample the table gives hundreds of thousands of clones, of which 88% were detected only once. 0.0095% to 0.013% of the sample comes from the top ten. Including the terminal cysteine and phenylalanine, the CDR3 comprises 17 residues. The sequence is cut down to CDR3 DNA, 51 bases in frame from base 1. V is trimmed back by 0 bases and J by 4 bases, and the junction contains 7 bases that no gene match accounts for. For CDR1 and CDR2, the germline V gene lists SGHRS and YFSETQ. Regarding this clone: What antigen it recognizes has not been identified. No much larger clone exists at a distance of one base, and base qualities are not known.

Separately, the same data were catalogued under a study of human thymus T cells. Per the second study: In Finland, the donors were immunologically healthy infants who were having open corrective cardiac surgery for congenital heart defects. Thymus tissue was collected as surgical resects that were removed during corrective cardiac surgery. Biased V and J gene segment usage appeared to be present in both thymic and peripheral blood repertoires. Highly overlapping thymic TCR repertoires among unrelated individuals were reported in the related research. The study characterized TCR alpha and beta repertoires from fewer than 10 infant thymus samples and four related peripheral blood samples. The cohort included more than five male and a couple of female infants, with donor ages spanning 7 to 244 days. Thymocytes were mechanically released from the tissue and were stored as pellets of roughly 9-31 million cells at -70 degrees C. A QIAsymphony instrument was used to extract genomic DNA from the frozen cell pellets. Using the immunoSEQ multiplex PCR assay, the TCRB and TCRAD loci were amplified from a standardized quantity of quality-controlled genomic DNA. Amplicons spanned the V(D)J region at a length sufficient to cover the CDR3 and identify V and J genes. The commercial immunoSEQ service was used to sequence amplicons on an Illumina platform. Primer bias and sequencing errors were corrected using previously described methods, and TCRAD and TCRB definitions followed the IMGT database. Analysis of the repertoires was done with immunoSEQ Analyzer 3.0 and VDJTools and included basic statistics, V/J segment usage, diversity estimates, rarefaction and pairwise overlap. Chao1, ChaoE, Efron-Thisted, Shannon and inverse Simpson indices were used to estimate diversity, which was also estimated on datasets down-sampled to the smallest sample. For repertoire overlap, CDR3 nucleotide sequence, V gene and J gene had to match strictly, and clustering was done by Jaccard-based multidimensional scaling. Thymus samples yielded on average around 850,000 unique TCRB clonotypes, compared with 75,000 to 85,000 from blood samples.

The chain joins TRBV5-1 to TRBJ2-3, with 11 middle bases fitting TRBD2. The sequenced sample was thymocytes. The TCR comes from a boy under three years old with a congenital heart defect. Donor details come from another sample of the same person, matched by shared clones. In nucleotides, the sequence is TGCGCCAGCAGCTTGGGCCGACTAGCGGGGAGCTCAGATACGCAGTATTTT. It codes for CASSLGRLAGSSDTQYF.